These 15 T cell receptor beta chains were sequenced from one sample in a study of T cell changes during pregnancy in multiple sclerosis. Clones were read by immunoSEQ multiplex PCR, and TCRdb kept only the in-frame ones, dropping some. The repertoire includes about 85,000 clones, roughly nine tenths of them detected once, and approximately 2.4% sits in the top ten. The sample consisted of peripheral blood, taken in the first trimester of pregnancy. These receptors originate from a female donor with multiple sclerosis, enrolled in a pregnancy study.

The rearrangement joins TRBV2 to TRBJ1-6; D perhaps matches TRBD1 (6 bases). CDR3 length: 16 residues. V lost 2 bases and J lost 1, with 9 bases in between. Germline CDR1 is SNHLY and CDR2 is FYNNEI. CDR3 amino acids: CASSERRGSYNSPLHF. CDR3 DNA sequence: TGTGCCAGCAGTGAACGCAGGGGATCCTATAATTCACCCCTCCACTTT. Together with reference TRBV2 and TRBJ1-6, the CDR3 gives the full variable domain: EPEVTQTPSHQVTQMGQEVILRCVPISNHLYFYWYRQILGQKVEFLVSFYNNEISEKSEIFDDQFSVERPDGSNFTLKIRSTKLEDSAMYFCASSERRGSYNSPLHFGNGTRLTVT.

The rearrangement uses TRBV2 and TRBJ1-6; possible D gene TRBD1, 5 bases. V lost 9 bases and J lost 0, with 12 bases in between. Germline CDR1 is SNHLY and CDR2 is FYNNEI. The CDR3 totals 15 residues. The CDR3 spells CASKTESSYNSPLHF. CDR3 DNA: TGTGCCAGTAAGACAGAGAGCTCCTATAATTCACCCCTCCACTTT.

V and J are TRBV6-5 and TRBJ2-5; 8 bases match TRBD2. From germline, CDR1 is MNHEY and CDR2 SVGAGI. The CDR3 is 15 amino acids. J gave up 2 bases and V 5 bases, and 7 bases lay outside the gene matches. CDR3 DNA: TGTGCCAGCAGTACCCCGCGGGGGGCGCAAGAGACCCAGTACTTC. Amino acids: CASSTPRGAQETQYF.

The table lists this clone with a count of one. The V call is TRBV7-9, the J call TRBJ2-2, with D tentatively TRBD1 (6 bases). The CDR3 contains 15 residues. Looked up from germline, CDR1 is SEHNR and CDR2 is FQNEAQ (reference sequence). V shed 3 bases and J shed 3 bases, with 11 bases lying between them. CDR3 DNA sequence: TGTGCCAGCAGCTTTATGGGGGCCGACACCGGGGAGCTGTTTTTT. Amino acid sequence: CASSFMGADTGELFF.

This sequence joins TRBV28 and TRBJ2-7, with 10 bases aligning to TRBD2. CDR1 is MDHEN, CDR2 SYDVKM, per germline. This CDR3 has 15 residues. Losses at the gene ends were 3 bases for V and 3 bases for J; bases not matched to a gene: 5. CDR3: CASSLVLAGSYEQYF. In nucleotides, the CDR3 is TGTGCCAGCAGTTTGGTACTAGCGGGAAGCTACGAGCAGTACTTC.

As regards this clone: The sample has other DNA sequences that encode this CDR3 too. The CDR3, as DNA: TGCGCCAGCAGCTTGCAGGGTACTAATGAAAAACTGTTTTTT. Its protein product is CASSLQGTNEKLFF. The gene calls are TRBV5-1 and TRBJ1-4; weak D call: TRBD1 (5 bases). The germline V and J ends were trimmed by 1 base and 2 bases, with 6 bases remaining between them. The germline V gene encodes CDR1 SGHRS and CDR2 YFSETQ. The CDR3 has 14 amino acids.

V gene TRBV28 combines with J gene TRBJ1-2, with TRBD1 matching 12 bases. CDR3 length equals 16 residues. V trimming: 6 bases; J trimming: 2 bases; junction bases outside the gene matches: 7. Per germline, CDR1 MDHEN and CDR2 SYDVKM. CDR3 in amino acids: CASRMGQGALNYGYTF. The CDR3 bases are TGTGCCAGCAGAATGGGACAGGGGGCGTTAAACTATGGCTACACCTTC.

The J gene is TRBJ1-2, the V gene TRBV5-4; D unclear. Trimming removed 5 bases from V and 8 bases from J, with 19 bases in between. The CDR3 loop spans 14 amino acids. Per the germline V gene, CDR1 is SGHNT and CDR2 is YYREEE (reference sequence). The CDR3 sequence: CASRKDDGFGGYTF. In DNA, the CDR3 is TGTGCCAGCAGGAAAGATGACGGCTTCGGGGGCTACACCTTC.

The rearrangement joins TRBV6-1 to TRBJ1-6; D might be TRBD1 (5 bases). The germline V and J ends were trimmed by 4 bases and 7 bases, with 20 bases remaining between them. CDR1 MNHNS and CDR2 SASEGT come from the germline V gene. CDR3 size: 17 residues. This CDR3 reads CASSGLGRQGRNSPLHF. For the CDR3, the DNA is TGTGCCAGCAGTGGTCTCGGGCGGCAGGGAAGGAATTCACCCCTCCACTTT.

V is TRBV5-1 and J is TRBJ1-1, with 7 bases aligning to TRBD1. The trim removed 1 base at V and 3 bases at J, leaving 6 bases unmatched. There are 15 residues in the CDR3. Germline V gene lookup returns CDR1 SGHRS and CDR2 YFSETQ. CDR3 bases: TGCGCCAGCAGCTTGAGAACAGGGGTAGACACTGAAGCTTTCTTT. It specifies CASSLRTGVDTEAFF.

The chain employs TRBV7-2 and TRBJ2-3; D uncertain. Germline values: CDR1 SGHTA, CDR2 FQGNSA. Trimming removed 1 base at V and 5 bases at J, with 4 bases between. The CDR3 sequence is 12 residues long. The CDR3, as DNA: TGTGCCAGCAGCTTAGACGGAGATACGCAGTATTTT. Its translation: CASSLDGDTQYF. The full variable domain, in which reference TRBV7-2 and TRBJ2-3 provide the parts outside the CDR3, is GAGVSQSPSNKVTEKGKDVELRCDPISGHTALYWYRQSLGQGLEFLIYFQGNSAPDKSGLPSDRFSAERTGGSVSTLTIQRTQQEDSAVYLCASSLDGDTQYFGPGTRLTVL.

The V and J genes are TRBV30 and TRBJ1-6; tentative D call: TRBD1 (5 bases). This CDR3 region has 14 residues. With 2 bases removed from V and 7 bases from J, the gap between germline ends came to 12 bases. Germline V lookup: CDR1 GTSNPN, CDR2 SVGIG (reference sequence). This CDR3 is CAWSLPGRNSPLHF. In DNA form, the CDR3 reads TGTGCCTGGAGTTTACCAGGGCGGAATTCACCCCTCCACTTT.

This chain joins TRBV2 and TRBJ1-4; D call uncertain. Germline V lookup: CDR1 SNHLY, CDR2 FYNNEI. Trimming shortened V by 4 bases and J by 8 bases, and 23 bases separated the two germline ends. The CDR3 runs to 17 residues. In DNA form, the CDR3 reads TGTGCCAGCAGTGCGAGGCCGCCCTTTCCACCATTCGAAAAACTGTTTTTT. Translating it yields CASSARPPFPPFEKLFF.

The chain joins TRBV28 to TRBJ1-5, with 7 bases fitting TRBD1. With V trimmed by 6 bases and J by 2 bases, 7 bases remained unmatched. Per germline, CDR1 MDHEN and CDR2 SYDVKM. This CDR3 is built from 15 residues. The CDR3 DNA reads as TGTGCCAGCAGACACAGGGGATTCGGCAATCAGCCCCAGCATTTT. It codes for CASRHRGFGNQPQHF.

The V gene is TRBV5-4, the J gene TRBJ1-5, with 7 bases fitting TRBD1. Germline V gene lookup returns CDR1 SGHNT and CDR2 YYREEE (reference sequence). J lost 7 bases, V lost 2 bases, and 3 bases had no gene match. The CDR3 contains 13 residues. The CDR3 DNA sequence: TGTGCCAGCAGCTTCGGACAGGAGCAGCCCCAGCATTTT. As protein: CASSFGQEQPQHF.